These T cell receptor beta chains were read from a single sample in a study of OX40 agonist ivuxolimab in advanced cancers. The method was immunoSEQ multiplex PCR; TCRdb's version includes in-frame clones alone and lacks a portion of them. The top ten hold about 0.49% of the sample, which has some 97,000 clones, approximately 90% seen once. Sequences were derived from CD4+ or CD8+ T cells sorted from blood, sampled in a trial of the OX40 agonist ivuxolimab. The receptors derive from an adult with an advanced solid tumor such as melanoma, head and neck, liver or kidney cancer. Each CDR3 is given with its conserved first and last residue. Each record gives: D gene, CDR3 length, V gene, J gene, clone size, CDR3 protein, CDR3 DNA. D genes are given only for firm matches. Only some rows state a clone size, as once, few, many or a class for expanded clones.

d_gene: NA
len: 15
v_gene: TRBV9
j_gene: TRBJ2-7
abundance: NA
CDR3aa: CASSPTWDLAHEQYF
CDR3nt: TGTGCCAGCAGCCCAACCTGGGACTTAGCTCACGAGCAGTACTTC

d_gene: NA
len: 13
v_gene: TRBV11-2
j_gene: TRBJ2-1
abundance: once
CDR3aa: CASSSGPGYEQFF
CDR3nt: TGTGCCAGCAGCTCGGGACCGGGCTATGAGCAGTTCTTC

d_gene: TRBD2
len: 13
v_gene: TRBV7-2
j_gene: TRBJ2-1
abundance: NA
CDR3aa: CASSGGLANEQFF
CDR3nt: TGTGCCAGCAGCGGGGGACTAGCAAATGAGCAGTTCTTC

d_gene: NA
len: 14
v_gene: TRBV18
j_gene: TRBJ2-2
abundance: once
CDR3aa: CASLGAPNTGELFF
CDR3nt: TGTGCCAGCCTTGGGGCCCCGAACACCGGGGAGCTGTTTTTT

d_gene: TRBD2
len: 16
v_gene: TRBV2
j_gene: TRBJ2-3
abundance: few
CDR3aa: CASRRMTSGLTDTQYF
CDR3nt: TGTGCCAGCAGGCGGATGACTAGCGGCCTCACAGATACGCAGTATTTT

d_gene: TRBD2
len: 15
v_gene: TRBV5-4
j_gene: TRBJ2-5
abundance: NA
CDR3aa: CASSPTSGAQETQYF
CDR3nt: TGTGCCAGCAGCCCGACTAGCGGGGCCCAAGAGACCCAGTACTTC

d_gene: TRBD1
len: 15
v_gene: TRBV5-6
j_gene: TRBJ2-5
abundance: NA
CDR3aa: CASSWDRKYQETQYF
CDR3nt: TGTGCCAGCAGCTGGGACAGAAAGTACCAAGAGACCCAGTACTTC

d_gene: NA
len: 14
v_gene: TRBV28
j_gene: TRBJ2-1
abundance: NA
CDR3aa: CASRWDSDYNEQFF
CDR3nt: TGTGCCAGCCGTTGGGACTCCGACTACAATGAGCAGTTCTTC

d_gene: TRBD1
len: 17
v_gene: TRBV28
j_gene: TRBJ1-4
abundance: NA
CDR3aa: CASSTPGQGATNEKLFF
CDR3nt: TGTGCCAGCAGTACACCGGGACAGGGAGCAACTAATGAAAAACTGTTTTTT

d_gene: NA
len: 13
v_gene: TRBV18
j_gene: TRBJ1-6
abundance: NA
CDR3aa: CASSPDSNSPLHF
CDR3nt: TGTGCCAGCTCACCGGACAGTAATTCACCCCTCCACTTT

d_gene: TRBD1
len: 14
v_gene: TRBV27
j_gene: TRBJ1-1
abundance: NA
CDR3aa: CASSSDRGLLKAFF
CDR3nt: TGTGCCAGCAGTAGCGACAGGGGACTTTTGAAAGCTTTCTTT

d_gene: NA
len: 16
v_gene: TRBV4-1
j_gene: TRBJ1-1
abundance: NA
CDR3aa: CASSQDVGGARAEAFF
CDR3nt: TGCGCCAGCAGCCAAGATGTGGGAGGGGCTCGTGCTGAAGCTTTCTTT

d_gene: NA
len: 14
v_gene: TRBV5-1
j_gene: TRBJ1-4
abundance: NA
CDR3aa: CASSFRGYNEKLFF
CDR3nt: TGCGCCAGCAGCTTCAGGGGTTATAATGAAAAACTGTTTTTT

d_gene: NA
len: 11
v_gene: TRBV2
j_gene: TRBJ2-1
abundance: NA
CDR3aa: CASSEYKEQFF
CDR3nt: TGTGCCAGCAGTGAATATAAAGAGCAGTTCTTC

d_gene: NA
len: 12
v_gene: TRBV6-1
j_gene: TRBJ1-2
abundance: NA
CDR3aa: CASSKEGYGYTF
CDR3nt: TGTGCCAGCAGTAAAGAAGGGTATGGCTACACCTTC

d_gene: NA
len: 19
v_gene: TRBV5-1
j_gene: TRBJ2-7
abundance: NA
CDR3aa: CASSSRRQGVGAGAYEQYF
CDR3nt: TGCGCCAGCAGCTCCCGAAGACAGGGGGTAGGAGCGGGAGCCTACGAGCAGTACTTC

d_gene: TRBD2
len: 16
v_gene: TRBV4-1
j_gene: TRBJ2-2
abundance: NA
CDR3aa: CASSRPAGGGTGELFF
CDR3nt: TGCGCCAGCAGCCGACCAGCGGGAGGGGGGACCGGGGAGCTGTTTTTT

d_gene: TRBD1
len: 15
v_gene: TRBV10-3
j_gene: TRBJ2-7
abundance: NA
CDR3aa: CAISEGDRVGYEQYF
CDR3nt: TGTGCCATCAGTGAGGGGGACAGGGTGGGGTACGAGCAGTACTTC

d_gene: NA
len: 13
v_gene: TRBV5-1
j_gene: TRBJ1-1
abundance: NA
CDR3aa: CASSIGGEGEAFF
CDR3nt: TGCGCCAGCAGCATAGGAGGGGAGGGTGAAGCTTTCTTT

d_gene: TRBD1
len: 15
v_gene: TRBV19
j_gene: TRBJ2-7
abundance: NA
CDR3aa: CASSVTGTGGYEQYF
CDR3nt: TGTGCCAGTAGTGTTACAGGGACAGGGGGCTACGAGCAGTACTTC

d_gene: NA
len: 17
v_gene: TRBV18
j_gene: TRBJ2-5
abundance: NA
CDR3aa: CASSPVAWTIVQETQYF
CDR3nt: TGTGCCAGCTCACCGGTCGCCTGGACGATAGTACAAGAGACCCAGTACTTC

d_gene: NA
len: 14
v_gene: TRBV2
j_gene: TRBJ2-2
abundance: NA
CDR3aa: CASSEWGDTGELFF
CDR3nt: TGTGCCAGCAGTGAATGGGGGGACACCGGGGAGCTGTTTTTT

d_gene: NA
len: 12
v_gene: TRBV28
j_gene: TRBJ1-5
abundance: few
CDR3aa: CASTLLDQPQHF
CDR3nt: TGTGCCAGCACCCTTCTGGACCAGCCCCAGCATTTT

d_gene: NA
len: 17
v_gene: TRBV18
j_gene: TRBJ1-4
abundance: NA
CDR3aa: CASSPLTNRATNEKLFF
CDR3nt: TGTGCCAGCTCACCACTAACTAACAGGGCTACTAATGAAAAACTGTTTTTT

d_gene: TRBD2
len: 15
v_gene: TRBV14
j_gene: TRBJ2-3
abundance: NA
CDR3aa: CASSQEREFRDTQYF
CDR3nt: TGTGCCAGCAGCCAGGAGCGGGAGTTCAGGGATACGCAGTATTTT

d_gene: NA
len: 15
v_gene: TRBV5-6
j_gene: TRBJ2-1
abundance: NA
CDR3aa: CASSLEVYRVNEQFF
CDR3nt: TGTGCCAGCAGCTTGGAAGTGTACAGGGTTAATGAGCAGTTCTTC

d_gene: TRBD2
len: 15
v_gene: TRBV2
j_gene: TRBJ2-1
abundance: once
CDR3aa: CASRRVLAGANEQFF
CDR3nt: TGTGCCAGCAGGAGAGTACTAGCGGGAGCAAATGAGCAGTTCTTC

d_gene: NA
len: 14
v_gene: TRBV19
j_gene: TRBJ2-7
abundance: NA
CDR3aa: CASSRTESSYEQYF
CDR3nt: TGTGCCAGTAGTAGGACGGAGAGCTCCTACGAGCAGTACTTC

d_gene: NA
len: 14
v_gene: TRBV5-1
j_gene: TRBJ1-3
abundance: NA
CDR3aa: CASSQIPPGNTIYF
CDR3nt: TGCGCCAGCAGCCAGATCCCGCCTGGAAACACCATATATTTT

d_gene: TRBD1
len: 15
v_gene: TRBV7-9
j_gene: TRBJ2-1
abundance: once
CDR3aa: CASSRSGGRYNEQFF
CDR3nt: TGTGCCAGCAGCCGATCAGGGGGCAGGTACAATGAGCAGTTCTTC

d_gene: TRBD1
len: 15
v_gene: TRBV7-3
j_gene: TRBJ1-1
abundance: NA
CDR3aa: CASSPKGQTATEAFF
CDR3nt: TGTGCCAGCAGCCCGAAGGGACAGACGGCCACTGAAGCTTTCTTT

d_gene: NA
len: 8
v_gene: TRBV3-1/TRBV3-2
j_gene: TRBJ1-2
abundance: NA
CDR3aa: CASYGYTF
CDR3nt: TGTGCCAGTTATGGCTACACCTTC

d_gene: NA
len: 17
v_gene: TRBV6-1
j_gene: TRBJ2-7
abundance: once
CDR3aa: CASSELEGPASGYEQYF
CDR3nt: TGTGCCAGCAGTGAATTAGAGGGGCCCGCGTCCGGGTACGAGCAGTACTTC

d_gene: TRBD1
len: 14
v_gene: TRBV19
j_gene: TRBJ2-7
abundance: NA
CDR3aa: CASSRAGGVYEQYF
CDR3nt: TGTGCCAGTAGTAGGGCAGGGGGCGTGTACGAGCAGTACTTC

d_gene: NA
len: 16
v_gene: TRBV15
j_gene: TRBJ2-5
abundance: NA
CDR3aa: CATSRTPGHLQETQYF
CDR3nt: TGTGCCACCAGCAGAACCCCGGGACACCTCCAAGAGACCCAGTACTTC

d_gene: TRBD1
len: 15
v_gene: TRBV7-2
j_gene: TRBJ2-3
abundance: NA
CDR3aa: CASSLQTGLTDTQYF
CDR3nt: TGTGCCAGCAGCTTACAGACAGGGCTAACAGATACGCAGTATTTT

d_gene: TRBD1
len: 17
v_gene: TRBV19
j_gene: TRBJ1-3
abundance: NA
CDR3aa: CASSIVGGTVSGNTIYF
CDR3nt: TGTGCCAGTAGTATAGTCGGTGGGACAGTCTCTGGAAACACCATATATTTT

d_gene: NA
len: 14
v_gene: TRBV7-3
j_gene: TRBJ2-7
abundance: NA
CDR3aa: CASSLSGTASEQYF
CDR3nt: TGTGCCAGCAGCTTAAGTGGGACTGCTAGCGAGCAGTACTTC

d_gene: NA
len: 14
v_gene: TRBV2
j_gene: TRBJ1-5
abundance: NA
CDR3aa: CASSEFSIGQPQHF
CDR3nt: TGTGCCAGCAGTGAATTTTCGATTGGGCAGCCCCAGCATTTT

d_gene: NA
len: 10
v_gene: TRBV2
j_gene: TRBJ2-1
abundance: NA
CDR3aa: CASSGTMQFF
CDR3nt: TGTGCCAGCAGTGGTACGATGCAGTTCTTC

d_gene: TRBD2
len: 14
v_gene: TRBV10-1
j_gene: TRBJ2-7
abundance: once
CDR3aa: CASSAGLANSEQYF
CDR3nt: TGCGCCAGCAGTGCAGGACTAGCGAACTCCGAGCAGTACTTC

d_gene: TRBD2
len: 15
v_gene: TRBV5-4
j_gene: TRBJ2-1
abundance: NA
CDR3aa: CASRVTSGSYNEQFF
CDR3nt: TGTGCCAGCAGGGTCACTAGCGGTTCGTACAATGAGCAGTTCTTC

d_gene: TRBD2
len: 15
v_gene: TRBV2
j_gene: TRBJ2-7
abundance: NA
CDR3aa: CASSERLAATYEQYF
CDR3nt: TGTGCCAGCAGTGAAAGACTAGCGGCCACCTACGAGCAGTACTTC

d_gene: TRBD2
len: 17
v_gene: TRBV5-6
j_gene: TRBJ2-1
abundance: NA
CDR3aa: CASAMTTGTSGINEQFF
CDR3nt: TGTGCCAGCGCTATGACGACCGGGACTAGCGGGATTAATGAGCAGTTCTTC

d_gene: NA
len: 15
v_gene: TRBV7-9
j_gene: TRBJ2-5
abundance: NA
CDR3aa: CASSTEGYPGGTQYF
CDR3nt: TGTGCCAGCAGCACAGAGGGGTACCCTGGGGGGACCCAGTACTTC

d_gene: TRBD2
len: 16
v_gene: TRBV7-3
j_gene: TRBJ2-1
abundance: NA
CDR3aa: CASSPQPRGADNEQFF
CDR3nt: TGTGCCAGCAGCCCTCAGCCGCGGGGGGCCGACAATGAGCAGTTCTTC

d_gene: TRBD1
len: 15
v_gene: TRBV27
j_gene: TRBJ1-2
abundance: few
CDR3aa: CASSARTGGSYGYTF
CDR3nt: TGTGCCAGCAGTGCAAGGACAGGGGGATCATATGGCTACACCTTC

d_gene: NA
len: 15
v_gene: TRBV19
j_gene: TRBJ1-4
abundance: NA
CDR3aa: CASSIATGRWEKLFF
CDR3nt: TGTGCCAGTAGTATCGCCACAGGGCGATGGGAAAAACTGTTTTTT

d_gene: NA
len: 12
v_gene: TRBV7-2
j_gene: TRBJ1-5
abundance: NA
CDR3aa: CASSFQSGPQHF
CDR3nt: TGTGCCAGCAGCTTTCAGAGCGGCCCCCAGCATTTT

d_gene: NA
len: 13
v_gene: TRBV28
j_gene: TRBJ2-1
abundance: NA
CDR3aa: CASSSPYYEGEFF
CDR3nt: TGTGCCAGCAGTTCCCCTTACTATGAGGGTGAGTTCTTC

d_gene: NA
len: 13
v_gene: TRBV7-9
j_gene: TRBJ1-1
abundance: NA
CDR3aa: CASSPLTNTEAFF
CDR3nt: TGTGCCAGCAGCCCCCTGACCAACACTGAAGCTTTCTTT

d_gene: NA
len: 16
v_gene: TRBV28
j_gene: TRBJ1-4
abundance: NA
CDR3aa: CASSLYRDATNEKLFF
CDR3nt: TGTGCCAGCAGTTTATACAGGGATGCAACTAATGAAAAACTGTTTTTT

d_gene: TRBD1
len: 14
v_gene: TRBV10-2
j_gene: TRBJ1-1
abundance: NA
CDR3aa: CASSERTGNTEAFF
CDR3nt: TGCGCCAGCAGTGAACGGACAGGGAATACTGAAGCTTTCTTT